A selection of T cell receptor beta chains follows, all from one sample in a study of blood T cell repertoires in COVID-19. The data were produced by immunoSEQ multiplex PCR, yet TCRdb's version contains in-frame clones alone and is incomplete. The table includes roughly 32,000 clones, 90% to 95% detected once. Specimen: peripheral blood. The receptors stem from a man between 60 and 75 years old with acute or convalescent COVID-19. Both conserved end residues are part of each CDR3. The order of the fields is V gene, J gene, CDR3 protein.

>TRBV11-1|TRBJ2-2
CASSVTGVSGELFF
>TRBV15|TRBJ1-4
CATSSPRERVVEKLFF
>TRBV2|TRBJ1-2
CASTGQGYGYTF
>TRBV6-5|TRBJ1-2
CASSTGDYGYTF
>TRBV11-3|TRBJ2-7
CASSSRTGGYEQYF
>TRBV28|TRBJ1-5
CASIIQTGLNQPQHF
>TRBV10-1|TRBJ2-5
CASSDPGLWETQYF
>TRBV5-6|TRBJ1-6
CASSSEGAASSYNSPLHF
>TRBV10-1|TRBJ2-5
CASSESPGRENPETQYF
>TRBV5-5|TRBJ2-5
CASSFRDYAQETQYF
>TRBV18|TRBJ1-1
CASSSRQSTEAFF
>TRBV30|TRBJ1-6
CAWTPQAAISPLHF
>TRBV27|TRBJ2-1
CASSTPGQGRNEQFF
>TRBV7-8|TRBJ1-6
CASSLGWGQVSPLHF
>TRBV4-2|TRBJ1-1
CASNQSRGRAFF
>TRBV19|TRBJ2-3
CASSAGGTDTQYF
>TRBV3-1/TRBV3-2|TRBJ1-3
CASSQDLQDNTIYF
>TRBV6-2/TRBV6-3|TRBJ1-1
CASSYTTSRGTEAFF
>TRBV5-1|TRBJ2-1
CASSLGSDHNEQFF
>TRBV5-4|TRBJ2-3
CASSSWDRDITDTQYF
>TRBV10-3|TRBJ1-2
CAISESSFVGQGIGYTF
>TRBV27|TRBJ2-1
CASSLPRDRARVYNEQFF
>TRBV5-4|TRBJ2-7
CASSRTRSGEQYF
>TRBV28|TRBJ1-2
CASSLPGTEGANYGYTF
>TRBV7-3|TRBJ2-2
CASSIGEGGTGELFF
>TRBV27|TRBJ1-5
CASSSGTVASPQHF
>TRBV7-2|TRBJ2-7
CASSPHGTSGSNEQYF
>TRBV13|TRBJ2-1
CASSRGFGTYNEQFF
>TRBV19|TRBJ2-5
CASSIGGWETQYF
>TRBV4-1|TRBJ1-4
CASSPRRGQGSYEKLFF
>TRBV5-1|TRBJ1-1
CASSLGGQEGTEAFF
>TRBV7-9|TRBJ1-4
CASSRVGLKDEKLFF
>TRBV19|TRBJ2-7
CASSSSRDEQYF
>TRBV6-5|TRBJ2-7
CASRPDRRYEQYF
>TRBV6-5|TRBJ1-3
CASSYSGTVGNTIYF
>TRBV19|TRBJ2-7
CASSPRTSGRTYEQYF
>TRBV4-2|TRBJ2-3
CASSQDLEHNTDTQYF
>TRBV14|TRBJ2-3
CASSPLPGGFTDTQYF
>TRBV7-9|TRBJ1-5
CASSSVMSNQPQHF
>TRBV20-1|TRBJ2-1
CSASSATGLAGGEDEQFF
>TRBV18|TRBJ2-1
CASSGGYNEQFF
>TRBV30|TRBJ2-1
CAWEAGELGEQFF
>TRBV12-3/TRBV12-4|TRBJ2-1
CASSVRGLDEQFF
>TRBV30|TRBJ2-3
CAWIRGDPDTQYF
>TRBV30|TRBJ2-1
CAWSALGARNEQFF
>TRBV5-6|TRBJ1-2
CASSPPRDRGFGYTF
>TRBV29-1|TRBJ2-2
CSVEGQGDGELFF
>TRBV19|TRBJ1-1
CASSIWGPNTEAFF
>TRBV7-2|TRBJ2-5
CASSSPGLAGETQYF
>TRBV5-4|TRBJ2-5
CASSLGGTQETQYF
>TRBV7-9|TRBJ1-3
CASPESSGNTIYF
>TRBV30|TRBJ1-1
CAWRDRGGTEAFF
>TRBV30|TRBJ1-6
CAWRIRGRSPLHF
>TRBV6-5|TRBJ1-1
CASWNYMNTEAFF
>TRBV27|TRBJ1-1
CASRYRDNTEAFF
>TRBV19|TRBJ1-2
CASSTLSYGYTF
>TRBV5-1|TRBJ2-1
CASSETSGSSYNEQFF
>TRBV30|TRBJ1-1
CAWSRTGAAEAFF
>TRBV5-1|TRBJ1-4
CASSLKEGGTGQRTKEKLFF
>TRBV11-2|TRBJ2-7
CASSSVGQGAYF